This passage covers 21 T cell receptor beta chains from one sample sequenced in a study of regulatory T cells in long-lasting Graves disease (dated by TCRdb to about 2021). Library prep was done by multiplex PCR. These reads were obtained on an Illumina HiSeq 4000. CDR3 regions were amplified by Arm-PCR with iRepertoire HTBI primers to construct TCR beta libraries. TCRdb reran the public reads through fastp at Q25 and MiXCR, keeping productive beta chains. Rows with one shared CDR3 protein collapse into an entry with the most common genes and DNA. This sample holds 310,000 or so distinct CDR3 sequences; 22% were observed only once. The ten largest make up about 61% of the sample. In the paper's terms, the time point label means: persistent/refractory GD, antithyroid drugs over 5 years with positive TRAb. RNA was extracted from PBMCs in TRIzol for both TCR sequencing and RNA sequencing. This material consisted of peripheral blood mononuclear cells (PBMCs), taken when the disease was refractory, from a patient treated with antithyroid drugs. These TCRs come from a female donor with Graves disease.

There are many counts of this clonotype. The chain uses TRBV6-2 or TRBV6-3 and TRBJ2-7; unclear D gene. In germline, CDR1 is MNHEY, CDR2 SVGEGT. Between the trimmed V and J ends, which lost 5 bases and 3 bases, there was a span of 8 bases. The CDR3 consists of 12 residues. CDR3 amino acids: CASSGRFYEQYF. The CDR3, as DNA: TGTGCCAGCAGTGGTCGTTTCTACGAGCAGTACTTC.

The table lists this clonotype with a few counts. At one end, the junction sequence differs from germline, possibly due to a read error. V is TRBV27 and J is TRBJ2-7; 7 nucleotides line up with TRBD1. This CDR3 contains 17 residues. Germline V lookup: CDR1 MNHEY, CDR2 SMNVEV (reference sequence). In DNA, the CDR3 is TGTGCCGGCAGTTTTTCGGGGCCTGGACAGGAGACCTACGAGCAGTACTTC. Amino acid sequence: CAGSFSGPGQETYEQYF.

The chain links TRBV19 to TRBJ1-5; D is ambiguous. V shed 6 bases and J shed 3 bases, with 9 bases lying between them. The CDR3 totals 13 residues. From germline, CDR1 is LNHDA and CDR2 SQIVND (reference sequence). CDR3 sequence (DNA): TGTGCCAGTAGCATCGCTATCAATCAGCCCCAGCATTTT. Translated: CASSIAINQPQHF.

This clonotype was seen only a few times. The V call is TRBV9, the J call TRBJ2-2; no clear D gene. The CDR3 sequence is 12 residues long. V lost 1 base and J 7 bases, leaving 5 bases between the germline ends. Germline-derived CDR1 and CDR2 are SGDLS and YYNGEE. CDR3 DNA: TGTGCCAGCAGCGTATCCGACGGGGAGCTGTTTTTT. This encodes CASSVSDGELFF.

The chain carries TRBV13 and TRBJ2-2; D gene unclear. The CDR3 contains 14 residues. Germline CDR1 PRHDT, CDR2 FYEKMQ (reference sequence). Trimming removed 3 bases at V and 6 bases at J, with 11 bases between. CDR3: CASSFSSDAGELFF. DNA for the CDR3: TGTGCCAGCAGCTTTTCCTCCGACGCCGGGGAGCTGTTTTTT.

The chain couples TRBV5-6 to TRBJ2-1, with 8 bases lining up with TRBD1. The germline V gene encodes CDR1 SGHDT and CDR2 YYEEEE. V lost 4 bases and J lost 10; bases outside the gene matches: 13. The CDR3 runs 15 residues. DNA for the CDR3: TGTGCCAGCAGCCCCTCGGGACAGGAGTTTAGCGAGCAGTTCTTC. Translated, it gives CASSPSGQEFSEQFF.

The chain has TRBV20-1 and TRBJ2-3; D is perhaps TRBD1 or TRBD2 (5 bases each). Germline lookup yields CDR1 DFQATT and CDR2 SNEGSKA (reference sequence). V gave up 6 bases and J gave up 2 bases, with 12 bases separating them. CDR3 length: 13 residues. The CDR3 region is CSARDGVTDTQYF. The CDR3 nucleotides are TGCAGTGCACGGGACGGGGTCACAGATACGCAGTATTTT.

This clonotype came up many times. V gene TRBV15 combines with J gene TRBJ2-7; the D is unclear. The CDR3 sequence is 17 residues long. V lost 1 base, J lost 0 bases, and 16 bases lay in between. Germline assignment: CDR1 LNHNV and CDR2 YYDKDF (reference sequence). The CDR3 bases are TGTGCCACCAGCAGAGTCGGACCGAGCAGTTACTCCTACGAGCAGTACTTC. Translated, it gives CATSRVGPSSYSYEQYF.

This clonotype came up many times. The V call is TRBV20-1, the J call TRBJ2-5, with D possibly matching TRBD1 (6 bases). This CDR3 is 13 amino acids long. V lost 6 bases and J lost 3, with 14 bases in between. CDR1 is DFQATT, CDR2 SNEGSKA, per germline (reference sequence). CDR3 loop: CSALDSWKETQYF. CDR3 in DNA: TGCAGTGCCCTGGACAGTTGGAAAGAGACCCAGTACTTC.

This clonotype was detected only a few times. The chain combines TRBV27 with TRBJ2-1; possibly TRBD2 for D (6 bases). CDR3 length: 16 amino acids. V lost 10 bases to trimming and J lost 3 bases, with 22 bases between them. Per germline, CDR1 MNHEY and CDR2 SMNVEV (reference sequence). In nucleotides, the CDR3 is TGTGCCACCTCCCCAGGCGGGACCCCCTACTACAATGAGCAGTTCTTC. Its translation is CATSPGGTPYYNEQFF.

This clonotype was observed at least ten times. The rearrangement links TRBV27 to TRBJ1-4; no clear D gene. CDR1 is MNHEY and CDR2 is SMNVEV in the germline V gene (reference sequence). The CDR3 consists of 14 residues. Trimming stripped 5 bases from V and 7 bases from J, with 14 bases between. The CDR3: CASSPGRLPEKLFF. The CDR3 DNA reads TGTGCCAGCAGTCCTGGACGGCTTCCTGAAAAACTGTTTTTT.

CDR3 DNA: TGTGCCAGCAGCGTAGCAAGCGGAGGGTCCGAGCAGTACTTC. It is translated as CASSVASGGSEQYF. This chain links TRBV9 with TRBJ2-7; D perhaps matches TRBD2 (6 bases). The CDR3 loop spans 14 amino acids. The germline V gene encodes CDR1 SGDLS and CDR2 YYNGEE. V lost 0 bases, J lost 6 bases, and 13 bases lay in between.

A few counts support this clonotype. The genes are TRBV30 and TRBJ2-4, with a tentative D call TRBD1 (7 bases). This CDR3 contains 14 residues. Trimming removed 1 base from V and 4 bases from J, with 11 bases in between. Germline-derived CDR1 and CDR2 are GTSNPN and SVGIG (reference sequence). Here the CDR3 reads CAWSAGGSKNIQYF. The DNA for the CDR3 is TGTGCCTGGAGTGCAGGGGGGAGTAAAAACATTCAGTACTTC.

V and J are TRBV10-3 and TRBJ1-1; D gene ambiguous. CDR3 length: 14 residues. Germline V gives CDR1 ENHRY, CDR2 SYGVKD. V was shortened by 3 bases and J by 1 base, with 9 bases between the two germline ends. The CDR3 DNA reads as TGTGCCATCAGTGAAACACAGAAGAACACTGAAGCTTTCTTT. Translating it yields CAISETQKNTEAFF.

This clonotype was seen a few times. The chain links TRBV6-2 or TRBV6-3 to TRBJ2-3; unclear D gene. Germline V gene sequence: CDR1 MNHEY, CDR2 SVGEGT. This CDR3 is 14 amino acids long. V was pared by 0 bases and J by 6 bases, with 10 bases between. For the CDR3, the DNA is TGTGCCAGCAGTTACTCGAGAAGTAGTGATACGCAGTATTTT. This sequence encodes CASSYSRSSDTQYF.

The gene calls are TRBV18 and TRBJ2-3, with TRBD2 matching over 7 bases. After removal of 4 bases from V and 5 bases from J, the junction contained 3 bases not matched to a gene. CDR1 is KGHSH and CDR2 is LQKENI in the germline V gene. The CDR3 is 13 residues long. Here the CDR3 reads CASSRGSQDTQYF. The CDR3 DNA sequence: TGTGCCAGCTCACGCGGGAGTCAAGATACGCAGTATTTT.

This clonotype was recorded many times. This chain connects TRBV20-1 to TRBJ2-7; 7 bases map to TRBD2. The germline V gene encodes CDR1 DFQATT and CDR2 SNEGSKA (reference sequence). CDR3 length: 13 residues. V lost 1 base to trimming and J lost 3 bases; unmatched junction nucleotides: 3. The CDR3 bases are TGCAGTGCTAGAGTGCCTAGCGGCTACGAGCAGTACTTC. This encodes CSARVPSGYEQYF.

The rearrangement uses TRBV12-3 or TRBV12-4 and TRBJ2-4, with TRBD2 matching 16 bases. The CDR3 covers 17 residues. The ends lost 8 bases at V and 1 base at J; junction bases unmatched: 5. The CDR3 DNA sequence: TGTGCCAGCGGGACTAGCGGGAGGGCCGGGGCCAAAAACATTCAGTACTTC. It specifies CASGTSGRAGAKNIQYF.

This clonotype was seen repeatedly, ten times or more. The chain employs TRBV7-2 and TRBJ2-7; 12 bases line up with TRBD2. This CDR3 has 15 amino acids. Trimming cost V 1 base and J 4 bases; bases outside gene matches: 2. Germline V gene lookup returns CDR1 SGHTA and CDR2 FQGNSA. Here the CDR3 reads CASSLEGTSGYEQYF. As DNA, the CDR3 is TGTGCCAGCAGCTTAGAAGGGACTAGCGGGTACGAGCAGTACTTC.

This clonotype was recorded only once. The chain is built from TRBV10-1 and TRBJ2-6; D gene uncertain. Trimming removed 3 bases from V and 2 bases from J, with 5 bases in between. Germline lookup yields CDR1 WNHNN and CDR2 SYGVQD (reference sequence). The CDR3 is made up of 14 amino acids. CDR3 in DNA: TGCGCCAGCAGTGACAGGACTGGGGCCAACGTCCTGACTTTC. It is translated as CASSDRTGANVLTF.

The table lists this clonotype with a few counts. The chain couples TRBV20-1 to TRBJ1-2, with 7 bases fitting TRBD1. The ends lost 3 bases at V and 6 bases at J; junction bases unmatched: 10. This CDR3 spans 14 amino acids. CDR1 is DFQATT, CDR2 SNEGSKA, per germline (reference sequence). This chain's CDR3 is CSARGDRVFDGYTF. For the CDR3, the DNA is TGCAGTGCTAGGGGCGACAGGGTGTTTGATGGCTACACCTTC.